This T cell receptor beta chain was observed in a study of shared clonotypes between healthy human individuals. This table comes from immunoSEQ multiplex PCR, and its TCRdb copy is limited to in-frame clones, with some not included. Seen here are some 450,000 clones, 77% observed once, and the top ten hold more than 10%. The study's findings and limits: A small donor pool kept down the genetic and exposure-history diversity that was represented.

Concerning this clone itself: Its antigen is not identified.

The CDR3 covers 14 residues. The V end lost 3 bases, the J end lost 1 base, and 6 bases lay between the germline ends. Germline V gives CDR1 SGHVS, CDR2 FNYEAQ. The TCR originated in a woman between 40 and 50 years old in good health. Some clones in this sample may be carry-over from other donors' samples. Sequencing was done on a sample of PBMCs. The chain employs TRBV7-6 and TRBJ2-2; D unclear. CDR3 sequence: CASSFSLNTGELFF. CDR3 in DNA: TGTGCCAGCAGCTTTTCGTTGAACACCGGGGAGCTGTTTTTT.